This T cell receptor beta chain was retrieved from a study of blood T cell repertoires in COVID-19. Study background: Acute and convalescent COVID-19 specimens originated in the United States, Italy and Spain. T cells, B-cell-depleted T cells, or PBMCs supplied cDNA or gDNA.

Here immunoSEQ multiplex PCR was the method, and the copy in TCRdb shows in-frame clones only, minus some. The sample lists around 200,000 clones; 65% to 85% were seen once. Trimming took 6 bases from V and 6 from J; bases not matched to a gene: 8. Looked up from germline, CDR1 is SNHLY and CDR2 is FYNNEI. The CDR3 consists of 15 residues. The TCR sequence derives from a woman in her thirties who had recovered from COVID-19. The sequenced sample consisted of PBMCs or T cells enriched from blood (not recorded which). This sequence joins TRBV2 and TRBJ1-3; TRBD1 matches 10 bases. The DNA of the CDR3 is TGTGCCAGCAGCGACGACAGGGGGCTGGCAAACACCATATATTTT. Translation: CASSDDRGLANTIYF. The variable domain in full, completed from reference TRBV2 and TRBJ1-3, reads EPEVTQTPSHQVTQMGQEVILRCVPISNHLYFYWYRQILGQKVEFLVSFYNNEISEKSEIFDDQFSVERPDGSNFTLKIRSTKLEDSAMYFCASSDDRGLANTIYFGEGSWLTVV.